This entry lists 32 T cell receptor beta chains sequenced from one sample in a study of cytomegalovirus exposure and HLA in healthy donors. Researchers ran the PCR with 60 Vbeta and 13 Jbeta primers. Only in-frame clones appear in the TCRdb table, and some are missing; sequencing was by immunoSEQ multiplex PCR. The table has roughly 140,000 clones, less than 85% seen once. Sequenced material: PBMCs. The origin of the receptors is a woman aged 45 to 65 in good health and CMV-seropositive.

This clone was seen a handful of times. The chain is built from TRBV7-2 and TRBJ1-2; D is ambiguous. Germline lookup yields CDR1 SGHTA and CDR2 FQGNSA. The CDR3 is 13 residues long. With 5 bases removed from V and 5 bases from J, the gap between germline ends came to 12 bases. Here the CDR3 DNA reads TGTGCCAGCAGCCCCTCTGGAGGGTATGGCTACACCTTC. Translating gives CASSPSGGYGYTF.

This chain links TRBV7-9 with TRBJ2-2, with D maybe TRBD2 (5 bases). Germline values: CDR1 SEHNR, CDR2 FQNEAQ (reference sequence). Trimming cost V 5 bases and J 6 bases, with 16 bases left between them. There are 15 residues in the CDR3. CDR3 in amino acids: CASSTSAGESGELFF. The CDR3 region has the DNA TGTGCCAGCAGCACCTCCGCGGGTGAATCCGGGGAGCTGTTTTTT.

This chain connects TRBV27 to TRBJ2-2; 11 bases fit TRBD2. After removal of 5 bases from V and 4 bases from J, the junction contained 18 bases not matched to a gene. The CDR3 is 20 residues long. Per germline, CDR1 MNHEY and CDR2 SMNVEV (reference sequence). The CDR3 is CASSRTALLAGALGTGELFF. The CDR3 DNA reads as TGTGCCAGCAGTCGTACCGCATTACTAGCGGGGGCTTTGGGCACCGGGGAGCTGTTTTTT.

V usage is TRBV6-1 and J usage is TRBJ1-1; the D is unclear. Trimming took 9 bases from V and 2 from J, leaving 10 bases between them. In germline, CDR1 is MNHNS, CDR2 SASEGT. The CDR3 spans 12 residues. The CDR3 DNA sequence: TGTGCCAGTCGGAGACCAAACACTGAAGCTTTCTTT. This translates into CASRRPNTEAFF.

CDR3: CARNSGGREQYF. In DNA, the CDR3 is TGTGCCAGGAATAGCGGGGGCCGTGAGCAGTACTTC. The chain is built from TRBV27 and TRBJ2-7; 9 bases fit TRBD2. The CDR3 runs to 12 residues. From germline, CDR1 is MNHEY and CDR2 SMNVEV (reference sequence). V lost 9 bases, J lost 7 bases, and 7 bases stayed unmatched.

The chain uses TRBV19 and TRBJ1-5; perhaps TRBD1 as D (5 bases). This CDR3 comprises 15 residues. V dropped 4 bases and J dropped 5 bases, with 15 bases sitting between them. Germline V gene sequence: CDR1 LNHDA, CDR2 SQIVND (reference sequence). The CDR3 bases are TGTGCCAGTAGTAGGGCCCACTCCAGGGATCAGCCCCAGCATTTT. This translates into CASSRAHSRDQPQHF.

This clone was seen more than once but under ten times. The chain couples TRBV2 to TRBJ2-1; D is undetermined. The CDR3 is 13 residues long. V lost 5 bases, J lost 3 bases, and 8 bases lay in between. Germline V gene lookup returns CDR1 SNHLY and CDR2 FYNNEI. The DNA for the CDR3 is TGTGCCAGCAGTCTCGGGTTCTACAATGAGCAGTTCTTC. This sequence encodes CASSLGFYNEQFF.

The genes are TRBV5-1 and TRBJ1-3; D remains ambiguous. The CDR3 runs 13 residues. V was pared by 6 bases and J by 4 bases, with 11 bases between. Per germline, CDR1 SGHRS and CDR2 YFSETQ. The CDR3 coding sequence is TGCGCCAGCATGAGGGCAGGAGGAAACACCATATATTTT. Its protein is CASMRAGGNTIYF.

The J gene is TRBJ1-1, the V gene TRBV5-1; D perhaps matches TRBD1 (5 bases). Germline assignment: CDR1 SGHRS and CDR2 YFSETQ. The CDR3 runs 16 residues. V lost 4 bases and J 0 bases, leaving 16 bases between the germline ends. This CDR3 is CASSQEGGGLNTEAFF. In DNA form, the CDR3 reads TGCGCCAGCAGCCAGGAAGGCGGGGGTCTGAACACTGAAGCTTTCTTT.

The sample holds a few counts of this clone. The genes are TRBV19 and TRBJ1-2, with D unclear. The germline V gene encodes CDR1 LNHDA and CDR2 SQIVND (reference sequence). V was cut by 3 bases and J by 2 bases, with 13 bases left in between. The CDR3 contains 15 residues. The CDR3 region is CASSMGSLANYGYTF. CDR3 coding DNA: TGTGCCAGTAGTATGGGGTCCCTAGCCAACTATGGCTACACCTTC. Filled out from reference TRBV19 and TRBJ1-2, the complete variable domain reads DGGITQSPKYLFRKEGQNVTLSCEQNLNHDAMYWYRQDPGQGLRLIYYSQIVNDFQKGDIAEGYSVSREKKESFPLTVTSAQKNPTAFYLCASSMGSLANYGYTFGSGTRLTVV.

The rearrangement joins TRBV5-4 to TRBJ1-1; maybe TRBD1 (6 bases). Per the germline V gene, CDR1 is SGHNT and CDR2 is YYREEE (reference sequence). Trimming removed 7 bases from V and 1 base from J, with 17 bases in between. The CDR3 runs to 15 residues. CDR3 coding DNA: TGTGCCAGCCTTAGGGCAGGGGATGGGAACACTGAAGCTTTCTTT. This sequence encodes CASLRAGDGNTEAFF.

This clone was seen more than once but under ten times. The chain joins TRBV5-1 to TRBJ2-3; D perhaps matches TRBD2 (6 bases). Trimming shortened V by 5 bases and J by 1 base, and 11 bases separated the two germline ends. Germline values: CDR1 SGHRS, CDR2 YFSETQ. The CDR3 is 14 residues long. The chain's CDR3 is CASSSGVRTDTQYF. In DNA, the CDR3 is TGCGCCAGCAGTTCGGGGGTCCGCACAGATACGCAGTATTTT.

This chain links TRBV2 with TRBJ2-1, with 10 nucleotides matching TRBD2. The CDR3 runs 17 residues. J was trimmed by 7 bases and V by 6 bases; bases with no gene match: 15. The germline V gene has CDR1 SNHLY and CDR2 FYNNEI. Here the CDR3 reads CASRELRAGGPGNEQFF. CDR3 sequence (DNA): TGTGCCAGCAGAGAGCTGAGAGCGGGGGGGCCGGGTAATGAGCAGTTCTTC.

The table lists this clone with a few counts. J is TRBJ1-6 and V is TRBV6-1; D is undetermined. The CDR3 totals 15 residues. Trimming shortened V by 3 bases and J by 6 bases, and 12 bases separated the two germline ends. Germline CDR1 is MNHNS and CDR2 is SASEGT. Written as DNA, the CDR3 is TGTGCCAGCAGTGATAGTCCTGGAGTTAATTCACCCCTCCACTTT. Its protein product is CASSDSPGVNSPLHF.

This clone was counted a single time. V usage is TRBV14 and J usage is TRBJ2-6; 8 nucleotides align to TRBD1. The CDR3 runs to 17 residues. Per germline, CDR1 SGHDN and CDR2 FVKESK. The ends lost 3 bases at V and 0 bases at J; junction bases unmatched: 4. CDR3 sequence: CASSHRGLVSGANVLTF. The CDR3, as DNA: TGTGCCAGCAGCCACAGGGGGCTTGTCTCTGGGGCCAACGTCCTGACTTTC. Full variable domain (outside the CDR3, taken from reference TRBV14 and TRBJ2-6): EAGVTQFPSHSVIEKGQTVTLRCDPISGHDNLYWYRRVMGKEIKFLLHFVKESKQDESGMPNNRFLAERTGGTYSTLKVQPAELEDSGVYFCASSHRGLVSGANVLTFGAGSRLTVL.

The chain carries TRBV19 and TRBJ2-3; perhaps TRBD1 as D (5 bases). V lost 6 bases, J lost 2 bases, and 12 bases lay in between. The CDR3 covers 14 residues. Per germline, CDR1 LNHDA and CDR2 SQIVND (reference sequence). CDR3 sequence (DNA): TGTGCCAGTAGCCTTAGACAGACCACAGATACGCAGTATTTT. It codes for CASSLRQTTDTQYF.

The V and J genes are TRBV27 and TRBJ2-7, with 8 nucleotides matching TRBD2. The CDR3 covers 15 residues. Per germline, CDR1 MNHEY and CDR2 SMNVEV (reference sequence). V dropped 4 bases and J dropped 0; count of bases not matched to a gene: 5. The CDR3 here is CASSSGGPSSYEQYF. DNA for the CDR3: TGTGCCAGCAGTTCGGGGGGGCCAAGCTCCTACGAGCAGTACTTC.

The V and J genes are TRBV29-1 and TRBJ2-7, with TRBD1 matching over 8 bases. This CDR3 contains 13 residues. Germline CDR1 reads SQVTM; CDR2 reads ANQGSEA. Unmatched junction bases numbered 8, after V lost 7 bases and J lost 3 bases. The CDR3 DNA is TGCAGCGCGGCCCGGGACAGGAACTACGAGCAGTACTTC. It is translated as CSAARDRNYEQYF.

CDR3 bases: TGTGCCAGCAGCTTAGGCAGGGGAAACACCATATATTTT. This translates into CASSLGRGNTIYF. The chain combines TRBV5-6 with TRBJ1-3, with D unclear. The length of the CDR3 is 13 residues. The germline V gene has CDR1 SGHDT and CDR2 YYEEEE. Trimming left V 2 bases short and J 4 bases short, with 7 bases between.

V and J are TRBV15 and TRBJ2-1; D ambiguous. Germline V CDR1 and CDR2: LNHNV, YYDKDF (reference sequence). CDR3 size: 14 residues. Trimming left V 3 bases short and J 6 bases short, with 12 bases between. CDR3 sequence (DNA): TGTGCCACCAGCAGTACCGGAGCACCCAATGAGCAGTTCTTC. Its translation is CATSSTGAPNEQFF.

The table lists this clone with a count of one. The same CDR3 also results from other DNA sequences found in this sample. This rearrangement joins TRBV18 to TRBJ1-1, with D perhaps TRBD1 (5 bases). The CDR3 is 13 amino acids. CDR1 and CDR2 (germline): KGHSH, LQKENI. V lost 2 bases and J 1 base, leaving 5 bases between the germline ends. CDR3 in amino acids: CASSPGQNTEAFF. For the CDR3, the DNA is TGTGCCAGCTCACCAGGACAGAACACTGAAGCTTTCTTT.

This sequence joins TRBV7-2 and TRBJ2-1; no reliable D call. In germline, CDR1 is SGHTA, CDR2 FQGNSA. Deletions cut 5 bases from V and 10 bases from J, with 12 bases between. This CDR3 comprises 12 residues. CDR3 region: CASSPRGHEQFF. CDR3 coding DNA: TGTGCCAGCAGCCCGAGAGGTCACGAGCAGTTCTTC.

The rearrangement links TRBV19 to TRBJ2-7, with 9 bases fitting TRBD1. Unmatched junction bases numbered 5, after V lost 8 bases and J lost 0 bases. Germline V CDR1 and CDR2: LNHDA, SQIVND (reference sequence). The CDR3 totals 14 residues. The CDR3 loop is CASAPGQGSYEQYF. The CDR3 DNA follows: TGTGCCAGTGCCCCGGGACAGGGCTCCTACGAGCAGTACTTC.

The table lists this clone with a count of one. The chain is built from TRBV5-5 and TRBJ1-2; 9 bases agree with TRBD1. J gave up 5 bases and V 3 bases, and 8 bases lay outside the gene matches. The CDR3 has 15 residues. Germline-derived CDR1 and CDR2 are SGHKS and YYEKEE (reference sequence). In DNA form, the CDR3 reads TGTGCCAGCAGCTCATGGACAGGGGTAAATTATGGCTACACCTTC. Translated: CASSSWTGVNYGYTF.

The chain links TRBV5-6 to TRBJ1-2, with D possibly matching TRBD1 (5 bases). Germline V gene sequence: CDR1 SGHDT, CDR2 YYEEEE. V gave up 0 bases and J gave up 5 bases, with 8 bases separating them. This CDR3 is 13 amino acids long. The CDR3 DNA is TGTGCCAGCAGCTTGGGGAGACAGTATGGCTACACCTTC. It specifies CASSLGRQYGYTF.

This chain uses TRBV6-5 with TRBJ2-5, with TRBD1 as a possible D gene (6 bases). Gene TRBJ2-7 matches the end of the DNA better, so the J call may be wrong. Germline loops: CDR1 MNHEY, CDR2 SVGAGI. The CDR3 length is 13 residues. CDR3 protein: CASTATGRREQYF. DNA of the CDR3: TGTGCCAGCACGGCGACAGGAAGACGCGAGCAGTACTTC.

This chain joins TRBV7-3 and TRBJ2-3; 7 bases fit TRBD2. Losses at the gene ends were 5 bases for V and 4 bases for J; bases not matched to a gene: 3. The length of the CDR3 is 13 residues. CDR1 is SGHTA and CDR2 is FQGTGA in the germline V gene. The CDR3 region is CASSVTSPDTQYF. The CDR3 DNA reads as TGTGCCAGCAGCGTGACTAGCCCAGATACGCAGTATTTT.

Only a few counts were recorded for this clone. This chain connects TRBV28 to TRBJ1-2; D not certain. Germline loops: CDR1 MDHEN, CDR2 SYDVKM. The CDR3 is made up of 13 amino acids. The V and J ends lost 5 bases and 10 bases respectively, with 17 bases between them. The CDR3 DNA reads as TGTGCCAGCAGTCCCCAGAATTTCCGGGACTACACCTTC. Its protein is CASSPQNFRDYTF.

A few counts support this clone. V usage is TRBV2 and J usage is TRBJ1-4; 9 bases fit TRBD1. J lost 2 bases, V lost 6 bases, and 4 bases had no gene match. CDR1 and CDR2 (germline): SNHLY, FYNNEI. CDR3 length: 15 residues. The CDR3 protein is CASRPDRGTNEKLFF. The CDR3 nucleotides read TGTGCCAGCAGACCGGACAGGGGCACTAATGAAAAACTGTTTTTT.

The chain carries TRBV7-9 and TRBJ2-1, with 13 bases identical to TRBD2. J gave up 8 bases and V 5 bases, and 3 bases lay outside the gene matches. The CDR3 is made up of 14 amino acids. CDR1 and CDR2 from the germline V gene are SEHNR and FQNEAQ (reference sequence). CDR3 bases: TGTGCCAGCAGCCGGACTAGCGGGGGACATGAGCAGTTCTTC. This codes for CASSRTSGGHEQFF.

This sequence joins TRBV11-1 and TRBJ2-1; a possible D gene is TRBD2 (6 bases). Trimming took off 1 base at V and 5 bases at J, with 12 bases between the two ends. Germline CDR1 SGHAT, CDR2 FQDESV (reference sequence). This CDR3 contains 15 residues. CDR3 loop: CASSLGAWEDNEQFF. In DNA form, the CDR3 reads TGTGCCAGCAGCTTAGGGGCTTGGGAGGACAATGAGCAGTTCTTC.

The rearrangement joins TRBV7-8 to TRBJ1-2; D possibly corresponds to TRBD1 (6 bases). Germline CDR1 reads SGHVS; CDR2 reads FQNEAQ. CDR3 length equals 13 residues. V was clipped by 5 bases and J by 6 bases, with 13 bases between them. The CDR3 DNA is TGTGCCAGCAGCCCAATGGGGGCCCATGGCTACACCTTC. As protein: CASSPMGAHGYTF.